Shown below are 16 T cell receptor beta chains from a single sample sequenced in a study of blood T cell repertoires in COVID-19. The table came from immunoSEQ multiplex PCR; TCRdb's copy has only in-frame clones and leaves some out. The sample records some 160,000 clones, about 80% being singletons. What was sequenced was peripheral blood. These receptors were taken from a human donor in a cohort sampled during active COVID-19.

The rearrangement links TRBV7-2 to TRBJ2-1; tentatively, D is TRBD1 (6 bases). Germline-derived CDR1 and CDR2 are SGHTA and FQGNSA. The CDR3 extends over 14 amino acids. The V end was cut by 5 bases, the J end by 1 base, with 9 bases between. CDR3 in DNA: TGTGCCAGCAGCCTACAGGGATCCTACAATGAGCAGTTCTTC. Translated, it gives CASSLQGSYNEQFF.

The chain recombines TRBV7-2 with TRBJ2-1; 7 bases line up with TRBD2. Germline V gene lookup returns CDR1 SGHTA and CDR2 FQGNSA. The CDR3 is 17 residues long. Germline trimming cut 2 bases from V and 1 base from J; bases unmatched to any gene: 8. The DNA for the CDR3 is TGTGCCAGCAGCTTAAACCCCCTAGCGGTTTCCTACAATGAGCAGTTCTTC. Amino acids: CASSLNPLAVSYNEQFF.

The gene calls are TRBV10-1 and TRBJ2-7, with D tentatively TRBD1 (6 bases). Germline lookup yields CDR1 WNHNN and CDR2 SYGVQD (reference sequence). The CDR3 loop spans 13 amino acids. With 4 bases removed from V and 3 bases from J, the gap between germline ends came to 10 bases. The CDR3 bases are TGCGCCAGCAGTGCAGGGGTTGGCTACGAGCAGTACTTC. Amino acid sequence: CASSAGVGYEQYF.

The chain joins TRBV19 to TRBJ1-1; D is undetermined. The CDR3 consists of 14 residues. Germline assignment: CDR1 LNHDA and CDR2 SQIVND (reference sequence). V lost 4 bases and J 1 base, leaving 10 bases between the germline ends. CDR3 sequence (DNA): TGTGCCAGTAGTAAAACGGCAGGGAACACTGAAGCTTTCTTT. Translation: CASSKTAGNTEAFF.

The chain joins TRBV11-2 to TRBJ1-2, with D possibly TRBD1 on 6 matching bases. V shed 5 bases and J shed 2 bases, with 18 bases lying between them. Germline CDR1 and CDR2: SGHAT and FQNNGV. The CDR3 is made up of 16 amino acids. CDR3 residues: CASSKTEGGKNYGYTF. The CDR3, as DNA: TGTGCCAGCAGCAAGACCGAGGGGGGGAAGAACTATGGCTACACCTTC.

CDR3 in amino acids: CASSPGLAGNQETQYF. In DNA form, the CDR3 reads TGTGCCAGCAGCCCTGGACTAGCGGGGAACCAAGAGACCCAGTACTTC. This sequence joins TRBV7-2 and TRBJ2-5, with TRBD2 identical over 12 bases. Germline V CDR1 and CDR2: SGHTA, FQGNSA. V trimming: 5 bases; J trimming: 0 bases; junction bases outside the gene matches: 4. This CDR3 region has 16 residues.

The count of this clone is one. The genes are TRBV7-3 and TRBJ2-7; TRBD1 matches at 8 bases. The germline CDR1 and CDR2 sequences are SGHTA and FQGTGA. Losses at the gene ends were 2 bases for V and 2 bases for J; bases not matched to a gene: 5. CDR3 length: 15 residues. The CDR3 coding sequence is TGTGCCAGCAGCTTACAACAGGGGGGAACCTACGAGCAGTACTTC. Translating gives CASSLQQGGTYEQYF.

This clone came up a few times. The rearrangement links TRBV10-1 to TRBJ2-7, with 7 bases identical to TRBD1. J gave up 2 bases and V 4 bases, and 5 bases lay outside the gene matches. Looked up from germline, CDR1 is WNHNN and CDR2 is SYGVQD (reference sequence). This CDR3 is built from 14 residues. CDR3 sequence: CASSGGQSPYEQYF. The CDR3 region has the DNA TGCGCCAGCAGTGGGGGACAGTCCCCCTACGAGCAGTACTTC.

The V and J genes are TRBV5-1 and TRBJ1-6, with 8 bases lining up with TRBD1. Germline V CDR1 and CDR2: SGHRS, YFSETQ. The CDR3 has 16 amino acids. Trimming removed 0 bases from V and 7 bases from J; junction bases left unmatched: 6. The CDR3 loop is CASSLDGRGLNSPLHF. The CDR3 coding sequence is TGCGCCAGCAGCTTGGATGGCAGGGGGCTGAATTCACCCCTCCACTTT.

This clone was seen a handful of times. The rearrangement links TRBV4-1 to TRBJ2-5; D is possibly TRBD2 (5 bases). V lost 4 bases, J lost 5 bases, and 17 bases lay in between. The length of the CDR3 is 15 residues. The germline V gene encodes CDR1 MGHRA and CDR2 YSYEKL. The chain's CDR3 is CASSPRYEGGETQYF. The CDR3 nucleotides read TGCGCCAGCAGCCCAAGATACGAGGGCGGGGAGACCCAGTACTTC.

V and J are TRBV5-4 and TRBJ1-1; 9 positions agree with TRBD1. There are 17 residues in the CDR3. The V gene's germline CDR1 is SGHNT and CDR2 YYREEE (reference sequence). The junction had 10 bases not matched to a gene; V was cut back by 4 bases and J by 0 bases. In DNA, the CDR3 is TGTGCCAGCAGCCCCGGACAGGGGAGGGGAATGAACACTGAAGCTTTCTTT. Translating gives CASSPGQGRGMNTEAFF. The full variable domain, with the rest looked up from reference TRBV5-4 and TRBJ1-1, is ETGVTQSPTHLIKTRGQQVTLRCSSQSGHNTVSWYQQALGQGPQFIFQYYREEENGRGNFPPRFSGLQFPNYSSELNVNALELDDSALYLCASSPGQGRGMNTEAFFGQGTRLTVV.

V gene TRBV11-2 combines with J gene TRBJ1-2; tentative D call: TRBD1 (5 bases). CDR3 size: 14 residues. The germline V gene encodes CDR1 SGHAT and CDR2 FQNNGV. V dropped 5 bases and J dropped 3 bases, with 13 bases sitting between them. CDR3 loop: CASSLGGGDYGYTF. The CDR3 DNA is TGTGCCAGCAGCCTCGGGGGGGGAGACTATGGCTACACCTTC.

The chain employs TRBV7-3 and TRBJ2-1; 7 bases agree with TRBD1. The CDR3 consists of 16 residues. V shed 5 bases, J shed 0 bases, and the junction held 7 bases outside the gene matches. CDR1 and CDR2 (germline): SGHTA, FQGTGA. CDR3 DNA sequence: TGTGCCAGCAGCCTCACAAGGGACAGCTCCTACAATGAGCAGTTCTTC. It specifies CASSLTRDSSYNEQFF.

This clone was counted once. This chain links TRBV6-5 with TRBJ2-6; 7 bases match TRBD1. Germline V gene data show CDR1 as MNHEY and CDR2 as SVGAGI. This CDR3 is 15 amino acids long. V shed 10 bases, J shed 0 bases, and the junction held 6 bases outside the gene matches. CDR3 coding DNA: TGTGCCACCCGAGACAGGGTCTCTGGGGCCAACGTCCTGACTTTC. Translated, it gives CATRDRVSGANVLTF.

The chain is built from TRBV2 and TRBJ2-1; 8 nucleotides align to TRBD1. V lost 4 bases to trimming and J lost 4 bases; unmatched junction nucleotides: 6. The CDR3 has 15 amino acids. From germline, CDR1 is SNHLY and CDR2 FYNNEI. CDR3 bases: TGTGCCAGCAGTGCGCGACAGGGGTTTTACAATGAGCAGTTCTTC. Its protein product is CASSARQGFYNEQFF.

The V and J genes are TRBV11-3 and TRBJ2-5; 8 nucleotides agree with TRBD1. V shed 2 bases, J shed 5 bases, and the junction held 4 bases outside the gene matches. Germline CDR1 reads SGHNT; CDR2 reads YENEEA. The CDR3 is 14 amino acids. The CDR3 spells CASSLIQGDETQYF. The CDR3 nucleotides are TGTGCCAGCAGCTTAATACAGGGGGACGAGACCCAGTACTTC.